This passage covers 10 T cell receptor beta chains from one sample sequenced in a study of human T cells and chemical hapten exposure. TCRdb ran MiXCR on the RACE reads and lists one entry per CDR3 protein. Of 380,000 or so distinct CDR3 sequences listed, over 5% were seen once; the top ten hold about 8.2%. Time point specified: pre-sensitization, week 0. Regarding treatment: therapeutic diphenylcyclopropenone sensitization with weekly scalp DPC. The sample consisted of whole blood, taken in connection with sensitization to the hapten diphenylcyclopropenone (DPC). All receptors derive from a woman younger than 30 with alopecia areata. Some clones in this sample may be carry-over from other donors' samples.

This clonotype was seen repeatedly, ten times or more. This chain connects TRBV27 to TRBJ2-7, with D possibly TRBD2 on 5 matching bases. CDR1 and CDR2 (germline): MNHEY, SMNVEV (reference sequence). The CDR3 loop spans 13 amino acids. V shed 9 bases and J shed 11 bases, with 23 bases lying between them. CDR3 bases: TGTGCCAGTTTAGGCTCTTTGGCGGAGGAGGAGTACTTC. The encoded protein is CASLGSLAEEEYF.

This clonotype was picked up many times. The rearrangement joins TRBV6-5 to TRBJ1-6; D might be TRBD1 (5 bases). The V and J ends lost 5 bases and 7 bases respectively, with 12 bases between them. The CDR3 loop spans 14 amino acids. Germline loops: CDR1 MNHEY, CDR2 SVGAGI. The CDR3: CASSTGGENSPLHF. DNA of the CDR3: TGTGCCAGCAGTACCGGGGGGGAGAATTCACCCCTCCACTTT.

At least ten counts were recorded for this clonotype. The chain links TRBV6-4 to TRBJ2-5, with D possibly TRBD1 on 6 matching bases. This CDR3 comprises 13 residues. Trimming stripped 4 bases from V and 2 bases from J, with 8 bases between. The germline gives CDR1 MRHNA, CDR2 SNTAGT. CDR3 sequence: CASSAGTQETQYF. The CDR3, as DNA: TGTGCCAGCAGTGCCGGGACACAAGAGACCCAGTACTTC.

There are a few counts of this clonotype. The chain has TRBV24-1 and TRBJ1-5; D might be TRBD1 (5 bases). CDR3 length equals 13 residues. Germline lookup yields CDR1 KGHDR and CDR2 SFDVKD. The germline V and J ends were trimmed by 4 bases and 6 bases, with 9 bases remaining between them. CDR3 nucleotides: TGTGCCACCAGTGAATCAGGGTTTCAGCCCCAGCATTTT. Its protein is CATSESGFQPQHF.

There are a few counts of this clonotype. This rearrangement joins TRBV11-3 to TRBJ2-3, with unresolved D. The CDR3 extends over 14 amino acids. Germline-derived CDR1 and CDR2 are SGHNT and YENEEA. Trimming removed 7 bases at V and 0 bases at J, with 11 bases between. CDR3 bases: TGTGCCAGCACCCCTACTTCAAGCACAGATACGCAGTATTTT. Amino acids: CASTPTSSTDTQYF.

This rearrangement joins TRBV18 to TRBJ2-3; 9 bases map to TRBD2. The V gene end was trimmed by 3 bases and the J gene end by 2 bases; junction bases not matched to a gene: 6. The CDR3 extends over 16 amino acids. Germline CDR1 is KGHSH and CDR2 is LQKENI. CDR3 loop: CASSPFSGGSTDTQYF. Written as DNA, the CDR3 is TGTGCCAGCTCACCTTTTAGCGGGGGATCCACAGATACGCAGTATTTT.

This sequence joins TRBV29-1 and TRBJ1-2; 12 bases are shared with TRBD1. Germline V CDR1 and CDR2: SQVTM, ANQGSEA. The CDR3 has 14 amino acids. The V and J ends lost 2 bases and 7 bases, in that order; junction bases with no gene match: 5. CDR3 DNA sequence: TGCAGCGTTGAAAAGGGACAGGGGGCGCTTGGCTACACCTTC. This gives the protein CSVEKGQGALGYTF. The whole variable domain, filled in from reference TRBV29-1 and TRBJ1-2, reads SAVISQKPSRDICQRGTSLTIQCQVDSQVTMMFWYRQQPGQSLTLIATANQGSEATYESGFVIDKFPISRPNLTFSTLTVSNMSPEDSSIYLCSVEKGQGALGYTFGSGTRLTVV.

The chain is built from TRBV3-1 and TRBJ1-2; D is unclear. The V end lost 4 bases, the J end lost 13 bases, and 16 bases lay between the germline ends. The germline CDR1 and CDR2 sequences are LGHDT and YNNKEL (reference sequence). The CDR3 is 12 residues long. The CDR3 region has the DNA TGTGCCAGCAGCCGAGAGGACGGATTAGCCACCTTC. It translates to CASSREDGLATF. Looking up the rest from reference TRBV3-1 and TRBJ1-2 gives the full variable domain: DTAVSQTPKYLVTQMGNDKSIKCEQNLGHDTMYWYKQDSKKFLKIMFSYNNKELIINETVPNRFSPKSPDKAHLNLHINSLELGDSAVYFCASSREDGLATFGSGTRLTVV.

Many counts were recorded for this clonotype. This chain links TRBV25-1 with TRBJ1-1; D may be TRBD1 (5 bases). The V end lost 6 bases, the J end lost 1 base, and 9 bases lay between the germline ends. The V gene's germline CDR1 is MGHDK and CDR2 SYGVNS. This CDR3 has 13 residues. The CDR3 here is CASSQTANTEAFF. CDR3 nucleotides: TGTGCCAGCAGCCAGACAGCGAACACTGAAGCTTTCTTT.

This clonotype showed up many times. The chain recombines TRBV6-6 with TRBJ1-2; D is uncertain. Looked up from germline, CDR1 is MNHNY and CDR2 is SVGAGI (reference sequence). This CDR3 comprises 14 residues. With 2 bases removed from V and 0 bases from J, the gap between germline ends came to 7 bases. The CDR3 loop is CASSYSATNYGYTF. Written as DNA, the CDR3 is TGTGCCAGCAGTTACAGTGCGACTAACTATGGCTACACCTTC.